This TCR beta chain was documented in a study of shared clonotypes between healthy human individuals. Study-wide context: Per donor, three plates held CD4 naive cells, three held CD4 memory, two held CD8 naive and one held CD8 memory.

Notes on the study in general: The donor pool, a small one, limited the genetic and exposure-history diversity represented. Lower generation probabilities were found for non-shared clonotypes than for those shared by all four donors.

Turning to this clone: The antigen is not known.

The germline V gene has CDR1 SGHRS and CDR2 YFSETQ. The CDR3 is 14 amino acids. The V and J ends lost 0 bases and 6 bases, in that order; junction bases with no gene match: 3. Once extracted for a subset, genomic DNA was divided evenly among several immunoSEQ plates. TCRdb's table, derived via immunoSEQ multiplex PCR, lists solely in-frame clones and lacks some. This table has some 2.3 million clones, approximately 93% appearing once. The sequenced sample consisted of naive CD4+ T cells from PBMCs. Sample subset: CD45RA+ positively selected. This clonotype was obtained from a man younger than 30 in good health. Some clones in this sample may be carry-over from other donors' samples. The V and J genes are TRBV5-1 and TRBJ2-1; 7 bases align to TRBD2. For the CDR3, the DNA is TGCGCCAGCAGCTTGGTTATAGCGGGCAATGAGCAGTTCTTC. As protein: CASSLVIAGNEQFF.